Below, one T cell receptor beta chain is given with its context. This specimen belongs to a study of CD8 T cells in Susac syndrome. The controls were healthy donors who were matched for age and sex. Trimming left V 3 bases short and J 4 bases short, with 8 bases between. The CDR3 spans 13 residues. CDR1 SNHLY and CDR2 FYNNEI come from the germline V gene. Random-hexamer reverse transcription was applied to about 0.45 to 1 ug RNA. TCRdb re-called the immunoSEQ multiplex PCR reads with MiXCR, one entry per CDR3 protein. Of under 200,000 distinct CDR3 sequences in the sample, around 95% were seen once. The receptor was derived from a human donor in good health. Sample: CD4+ T cells from PBMCs. The chain recombines TRBV2 with TRBJ2-3; D may be TRBD2 (6 bases). The CDR3 sequence: CASSDGGSDTQYF. The CDR3 region has the DNA TGTGCCAGCAGTGACGGGGGATCAGATACGCAGTATTTT. The complete variable domain, with remaining parts taken from reference TRBV2 and TRBJ2-3, reads EPEVTQTPSHQVTQMGQEVILRCVPISNHLYFYWYRQILGQKVEFLVSFYNNEISEKSEIFDDQFSVERPDGSNFTLKIRSTKLEDSAMYFCASSDGGSDTQYFGPGTRLTVL.